This T cell receptor (beta chain) is drawn from a study of post-analysis software for immune sequencing data. Points from the study as a whole: Compared against controls, patients with multiple sclerosis displayed significantly lower normalized Chao1 diversity. Strong co-clustering by F measure was seen for same-batch samples.

On this clonotype itself: Its cognate antigen is unknown.

Each TCR beta cDNA library carried unique molecular identifiers. From the PCR reads, TCRdb called clonotypes with MiXCR, one entry per CDR3 protein. The table includes 150,000 to 200,000 distinct CDR3 sequences, approximately 30% detected once. The clonotype comes from a girl aged 10-17 years with multiple sclerosis. Sequences were obtained from blood.

The CDR3 here is CASSLGWTGANVLTF. CDR3 nucleotide sequence: TGTGCCAGCAGCCTCGGGTGGACTGGGGCCAACGTCCTGACTTTC. The chain is built from TRBV6-2 or TRBV6-3 and TRBJ2-6; the D is unclear. CDR1 is MNHEY, CDR2 SVGEGT, per germline. V was cut by 6 bases and J by 2 bases, with 11 bases left in between. CDR3 size: 15 residues.